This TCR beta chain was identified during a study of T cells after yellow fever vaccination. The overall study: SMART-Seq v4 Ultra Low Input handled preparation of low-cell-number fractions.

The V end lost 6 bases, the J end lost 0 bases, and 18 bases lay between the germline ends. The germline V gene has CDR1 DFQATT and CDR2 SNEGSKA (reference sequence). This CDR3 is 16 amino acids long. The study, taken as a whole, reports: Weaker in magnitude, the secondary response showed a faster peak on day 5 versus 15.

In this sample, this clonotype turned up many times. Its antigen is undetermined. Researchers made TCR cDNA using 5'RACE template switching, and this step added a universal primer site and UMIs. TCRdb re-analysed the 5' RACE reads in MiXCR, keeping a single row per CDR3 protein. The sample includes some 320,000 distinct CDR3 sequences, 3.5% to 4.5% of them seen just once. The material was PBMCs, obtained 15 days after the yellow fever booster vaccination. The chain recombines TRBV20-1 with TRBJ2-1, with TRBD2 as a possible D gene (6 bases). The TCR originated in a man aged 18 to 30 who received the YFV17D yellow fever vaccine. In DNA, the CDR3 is TGCAGTGCGAACCACCCCTACGGGGGCTCCTACAATGAGCAGTTCTTC. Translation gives CSANHPYGGSYNEQFF.